Following are 21 T cell receptor beta chains from one sample sequenced in a study of T-cell reconstitution after alpha-beta-depleted transplantation in children. During its preparation, the TCRbeta library received unique molecular identifiers. One entry per CDR3 protein, called by TCRdb with MiXCR from the PCR reads. The data show 450,000 to 550,000 distinct CDR3 sequences, with 11% seen just once and 12% to 15% held by the top ten. The source material was PBMCs, mostly from graft donor cells, sampled 180 days after TCRalphabeta/CD19-depleted stem cell transplant. The receptors were sampled from a female patient aged 2-10 years who had a stem cell transplant for aplastic anemia, so the T cells may come from the graft donor.

The J gene is TRBJ2-7, the V gene TRBV29-1, with D possibly TRBD1 on 5 matching bases. V was trimmed by 7 bases and J by 6 bases, leaving 13 bases between them. CDR1 and CDR2 from the germline V gene are SQVTM and ANQGSEA. The CDR3 length is 11 residues. CDR3 sequence reads: CSATQGGEQYV. In DNA form, the CDR3 reads TGCAGCGCGACCCAGGGCGGCGAGCAGTACGTC.

J is TRBJ1-1 and V is TRBV10-3; 8 bases align to TRBD1. CDR3 length equals 16 residues. Germline assignment: CDR1 ENHRY and CDR2 SYGVKD. J lost 3 bases, V lost 0 bases, and 6 bases had no gene match. CDR3 in DNA: TGTGCCATCAGTGAGTCCCCCCCGACAGGGGACACTGAAGCTTTCTTT. It yields the protein CAISESPPTGDTEAFF.

The chain carries TRBV12-3 or TRBV12-4 and TRBJ1-5; D uncertain. CDR3 size: 14 residues. V lost 7 bases to trimming and J lost 0 bases, with 10 bases between them. The CDR3 loop is CASNQHNSNQPQHF. The CDR3 DNA reads TGTGCCAGCAATCAACACAATAGCAATCAGCCCCAGCATTTT.

This clonotype showed up many times. The chain has TRBV9 and TRBJ2-7; 9 positions match TRBD2. This CDR3 is 16 amino acids long. Germline V gives CDR1 SGDLS, CDR2 YYNGEE. Losses at the gene ends were 3 bases for V and 3 bases for J; bases not matched to a gene: 10. The CDR3 DNA follows: TGTGCCAGCAGCGGGGGACTAGCAAAAGGGCTCTACGAGCAGTACTTC. This codes for CASSGGLAKGLYEQYF.

The genes are TRBV7-3 and TRBJ2-3; 9 positions agree with TRBD1. This CDR3 region has 15 residues. Germline assignment: CDR1 SGHTA and CDR2 FQGTGA. J lost 0 bases, V lost 4 bases, and 2 bases had no gene match. The CDR3 nucleotides read TGTGCCAGCAGCTCCGGGACAGGGAGCACAGATACGCAGTATTTT. It codes for CASSSGTGSTDTQYF.

The chain combines TRBV14 with TRBJ2-1; possibly TRBD2 for D (7 bases). Germline-derived CDR1 and CDR2 are SGHDN and FVKESK. The V end lost 4 bases, the J end lost 6 bases, and 13 bases lay between the germline ends. This CDR3 is 14 amino acids long. The CDR3 DNA reads TGTGCCAGCAGCCGGGAGGGGGAATTCAATGAGCAGTTCTTC. This codes for CASSREGEFNEQFF.

This clonotype has a handful of counts. The chain joins TRBV7-2 to TRBJ1-1; 7 positions match TRBD1. The CDR3 consists of 13 residues. Germline CDR1 SGHTA, CDR2 FQGNSA. Trimming cost V 3 bases and J 5 bases; bases outside gene matches: 3. In DNA, the CDR3 is TGTGCCAGCAGCTTGGGACAGCTGACTGAAGCTTTCTTT. This gives the protein CASSLGQLTEAFF.

J is TRBJ2-5 and V is TRBV6-5; D perhaps matches TRBD2 (6 bases). Germline lookup yields CDR1 MNHEY and CDR2 SVGAGI. This CDR3 region has 14 residues. The V and J ends lost 4 bases and 2 bases respectively, with 11 bases between them. The DNA for the CDR3 is TGTGCCAGCAGTTTCGGACTATTACAAGAGACCCAGTACTTC. It is translated as CASSFGLLQETQYF.

J is TRBJ2-7 and V is TRBV28, with D tentatively TRBD1 (6 bases). V was trimmed by 6 bases and J by 2 bases, leaving 17 bases between them. Per the germline V gene, CDR1 is MDHEN and CDR2 is SYDVKM. The CDR3 has 15 residues. CDR3 bases: TGTGCCAGCAGGTCCGGGACACGGTCACCCTACGAGCAGTACTTC. Amino acid sequence: CASRSGTRSPYEQYF.

In its sample, this clonotype was seen a few times. This chain joins TRBV30 and TRBJ2-1; 8 bases fit TRBD2. V was pared by 8 bases and J by 2 bases, with 8 bases of the junction left unmatched. In germline, CDR1 is GTSNPN, CDR2 SVGIG (reference sequence). The CDR3 runs to 14 residues. CDR3 DNA sequence: TGTGCCGGTTCTCGCGGGAGGCCCTACAATGAGCAGTTCTTC. Its translation: CAGSRGRPYNEQFF.

This clonotype was recorded a few times. V and J are TRBV15 and TRBJ1-2; D perhaps matches TRBD1 (6 bases). CDR1 is LNHNV, CDR2 YYDKDF, per germline (reference sequence). V lost 5 bases, J lost 7 bases, and 11 bases lay in between. CDR3 length: 12 amino acids. DNA of the CDR3: TGTGCCACCAGCGCCACGGGGGCTGGCTACACCTTC. Translation: CATSATGAGYTF.

V gene TRBV3-1 combines with J gene TRBJ2-7, with 9 nucleotides matching TRBD2. Trimming removed 4 bases from V and 0 bases from J; junction bases left unmatched: 7. The CDR3 has 16 residues. The V gene's germline CDR1 is LGHDT and CDR2 YNNKEL (reference sequence). The DNA for the CDR3 is TGTGCCAGCAGCCGGGCTAGCGGGGCCCTCTCCTACGAGCAGTACTTC. Its translation is CASSRASGALSYEQYF.

The V and J genes are TRBV18 and TRBJ2-5; D remains ambiguous. Germline assignment: CDR1 KGHSH and CDR2 LQKENI. Trimming shortened V by 1 base and J by 6 bases, and 3 bases separated the two germline ends. The CDR3 runs to 11 residues. DNA of the CDR3: TGTGCCAGCTCACCACTAAAGACCCAGTACTTC. Translated: CASSPLKTQYF. Full variable domain (remainder filled in from reference TRBV18 and TRBJ2-5): NAGVMQNPRHLVRRRGQEARLRCSPMKGHSHVYWYRQLPEEGLKFMVYLQKENIIDESGMPKERFSAEFPKEGPSILRIQQVVRGDSAAYFCASSPLKTQYFGPGTRLLVL.

The V gene is TRBV3-1, the J gene TRBJ2-7, with 10 bases aligning to TRBD2. The V and J ends lost 4 bases and 3 bases, in that order; junction bases with no gene match: 9. This CDR3 region has 16 residues. Germline V gene lookup returns CDR1 LGHDT and CDR2 YNNKEL (reference sequence). The CDR3 DNA follows: TGTGCCAGCAGCCGCCCCCGGACTAGCGGAAGCTACGAGCAGTACTTC. Amino acid sequence: CASSRPRTSGSYEQYF.

The sample holds a few counts of this clonotype. This chain connects TRBV5-1 to TRBJ2-5; 8 bases match TRBD2. Germline loops: CDR1 SGHRS, CDR2 YFSETQ. V dropped 4 bases and J dropped 2; count of bases not matched to a gene: 13. The CDR3 spans 17 residues. CDR3 amino acids: CASSPRGEVYRQETQYF. CDR3 sequence (DNA): TGCGCCAGCAGCCCGCGGGGGGAGGTCTACCGACAAGAGACCCAGTACTTC.

This clonotype showed up many times. The rearrangement joins TRBV15 to TRBJ2-1; the match to TRBD1 covers 7 bases. This CDR3 spans 16 amino acids. Trimming at V came to 4 bases and at J to 4 bases, leaving 10 bases not matched to a gene. Per germline, CDR1 LNHNV and CDR2 YYDKDF (reference sequence). Here the CDR3 reads CATSKPTGKIYNEQFF. The CDR3, as DNA: TGTGCCACCAGCAAACCGACAGGGAAAATTTACAATGAGCAGTTCTTC.

The gene calls are TRBV5-1 and TRBJ2-7; the D is unclear. The V end lost 0 bases, the J end lost 7 bases, and 23 bases lay between the germline ends. Germline V gives CDR1 SGHRS, CDR2 YFSETQ. The CDR3 runs to 17 residues. The CDR3 sequence is CASSLAMSLSSAWEQYF. The CDR3, as DNA: TGCGCCAGCAGCTTGGCTATGTCCTTAAGCAGTGCGTGGGAGCAGTACTTC.

This clonotype was picked up a small number of times. This chain uses TRBV7-9 with TRBJ2-4; a possible D gene is TRBD1 (5 bases). The CDR3 consists of 16 residues. CDR1 and CDR2 from the germline V gene are SEHNR and FQNEAQ (reference sequence). V lost 1 base and J lost 0, with 10 bases in between. This chain's CDR3 is CASSLVQGRAKNIQYF. The DNA for the CDR3 is TGTGCCAGCAGCTTAGTTCAGGGAAGAGCCAAAAACATTCAGTACTTC.

This chain links TRBV27 with TRBJ2-2; TRBD2 matches at 8 bases. This CDR3 spans 16 amino acids. The junction had 8 bases not matched to a gene; V was cut back by 4 bases and J by 4 bases. In germline, CDR1 is MNHEY, CDR2 SMNVEV (reference sequence). This chain's CDR3 is CASSSRQGTSTGELFF. DNA of the CDR3: TGTGCCAGCAGTTCACGTCAGGGGACTAGCACCGGGGAGCTGTTTTTT.

This clonotype was seen a handful of times. The CDR3 sequence: CASSYASGRYEQYF. For the CDR3, the DNA is TGTGCCAGCAGTTACGCCAGCGGGCGCTACGAGCAGTACTTC. V is TRBV6-5 and J is TRBJ2-7, with D possibly being TRBD2 (6 bases). CDR3 length equals 14 residues. V was pared by 2 bases and J by 3 bases, with 11 bases between. Germline V gives CDR1 MNHEY, CDR2 SVGAGI.

The table lists this clonotype with many counts. The chain carries TRBV18 and TRBJ2-7; tentative D call: TRBD1 (6 bases). The CDR3 length is 14 residues. V lost 5 bases to trimming and J lost 0 bases, with 11 bases between them. Germline V CDR1 and CDR2: KGHSH, LQKENI. CDR3 nucleotides: TGTGCCAGCTCATCCCAGGGGTTCTCCTACGAGCAGTACGTC. Translating gives CASSSQGFSYEQYV.